This TCR beta chain was captured by sequencing in a study of CD8+CD57+ T cells in acquired aplastic anemia. Flow cytometry had shown expanded CD8+CD57+ cells in the patients chosen for sequencing. With 2 bases removed from V and 9 bases from J, the gap between germline ends came to 11 bases. CDR1 and CDR2 from the germline V gene are SNHLY and FYNNEI. This CDR3 has 13 residues. The use of genomic DNA as template underpinned the TCR beta VDJ and CDR3 profiling. From the reads, TCRdb called clonotypes with MiXCR, one entry per CDR3 protein. This table holds about 40,000 distinct CDR3 sequences, less than 65% found once.

This receptor was taken from a human donor with aplastic anemia. Input material: sorted CD4+, CD8+, or CD8+CD57+ T cells (not recorded which) from PBMCs. V usage is TRBV2 and J usage is TRBJ2-1, with no clear D. The CDR3 region has the DNA TGTGCCAGCAGTGAAAGGTGGGAACTTGAGCAGTTCTTC. Translated, it gives CASSERWELEQFF.